Listed below are T cell receptor beta chains from one sample, sequenced in a study of cytomegalovirus exposure and HLA in healthy donors. TCRdb keeps only in-frame clones here, not all; method: immunoSEQ multiplex PCR. Of tens of thousands of clones listed, more than 70% are singletons. Sample: PBMCs. These receptors were taken from a middle-aged man in good health and CMV-seronegative. CDR3s leave out the opening cysteine and the closing phenylalanine or tryptophan. The order of the fields is clone size, V gene, J gene, CDR3 protein. Size tells how often a clone was seen (once, few, many) or the class of an expanded clone, and some rows leave it out.

size: .; V: TRBV6-5; J: TRBJ2-1; CDR3: ASSSTSGGSYNEQF
size: .; V: TRBV28; J: TRBJ1-5; CDR3: ASSSSYGNQPQH
size: few; V: TRBV6-1; J: TRBJ2-1; CDR3: ASSGRSGTSSNEQF
size: .; V: TRBV19; J: TRBJ1-5; CDR3: ASSMRRFLGVGQPQH
size: .; V: TRBV30; J: TRBJ1-1; CDR3: ARASGQTGRAF
size: .; V: TRBV11-2; J: TRBJ2-2; CDR3: ASSSGTNTGELF
size: .; V: TRBV9; J: TRBJ2-7; CDR3: ASSVSGFGGDEQY
size: .; V: TRBV19; J: TRBJ1-2; CDR3: ASNPGGGDYGYT
size: .; V: TRBV18; J: TRBJ1-3; CDR3: ASSPPQGITLGNTIY
size: .; V: TRBV18; J: TRBJ1-1; CDR3: ASSPQPGLEDTEAF
size: .; V: TRBV5-6; J: TRBJ1-5; CDR3: ASSLDSGQPQH
size: few; V: TRBV6-5; J: TRBJ1-5; CDR3: ASKRDSSNQPQH
size: .; V: TRBV7-9; J: TRBJ1-6; CDR3: ASTQVGRGNSPLH
size: .; V: TRBV18; J: TRBJ2-5; CDR3: ASSREETQY
size: .; V: TRBV28; J: TRBJ2-2; CDR3: ASSQTFQRRLLF
size: .; V: TRBV11-2; J: TRBJ1-6; CDR3: ASSFGTGGHSPLH
size: .; V: TRBV7-4; J: TRBJ2-7; CDR3: ASSLVPGQGAYEQY
size: few; V: TRBV4-1; J: TRBJ1-4; CDR3: ASSQDSLLERVREKLF
size: once; V: TRBV5-1; J: TRBJ2-2; CDR3: ASSSGTGSNAGELF
size: .; V: TRBV14; J: TRBJ1-4; CDR3: ASSQRQGEGKLF
size: .; V: TRBV5-1; J: TRBJ2-2; CDR3: ASSPLGTGSGELF
size: few; V: TRBV6-1; J: TRBJ1-1; CDR3: ASSIGQEWSEAF
size: once; V: TRBV14; J: TRBJ1-4; CDR3: ASSHDRGEKLF
size: .; V: TRBV5-6; J: TRBJ1-2; CDR3: ASSLSRDYGYT
size: .; V: TRBV28; J: TRBJ2-7; CDR3: ASSFSDRGYEQY
size: .; V: TRBV19; J: TRBJ2-3; CDR3: ASSIQGAPDTQY
size: .; V: TRBV5-1; J: TRBJ1-4; CDR3: ASSRDRGLEKLF
size: .; V: TRBV28; J: TRBJ1-4; CDR3: ASSLGTGPNEKLF
size: few; V: TRBV6-5; J: TRBJ1-2; CDR3: ASSDGQHYGYT
size: .; V: TRBV29-1; J: TRBJ1-2; CDR3: SVEKPWGTGGFGYT
size: .; V: TRBV4-1; J: TRBJ2-5; CDR3: ASSQGQGETQY
size: medium-sized; V: TRBV19; J: TRBJ1-1; CDR3: ASSIQGAAEAF
size: .; V: TRBV19; J: TRBJ1-2; CDR3: ASRRELRYGYT
size: .; V: TRBV30; J: TRBJ1-6; CDR3: AWSIQGRKSN
size: .; V: TRBV20-1; J: TRBJ1-6; CDR3: SARLGGRLH
size: .; V: TRBV9; J: TRBJ2-3; CDR3: ASTRWGRGGTDTQY
size: few; V: TRBV6-5; J: TRBJ1-1; CDR3: ASSPLGQLNTEAF
size: .; V: TRBV7-9; J: .; CDR3: ASSGTGDEQY
size: .; V: TRBV30; J: TRBJ2-7; CDR3: AWIDRGQAYEQY
size: .; V: TRBV7-9; J: TRBJ1-5; CDR3: ASSHRDSNQPQH
size: .; V: TRBV7-9; J: TRBJ2-5; CDR3: ASSHSGRAFGTQY
size: .; V: TRBV19; J: TRBJ2-6; CDR3: ASSISQGSGANVLT
size: .; V: TRBV6-1; J: TRBJ2-2; CDR3: ASVRQGTGELF
size: .; V: TRBV14; J: TRBJ2-7; CDR3: ASSPLWPPYEQY
size: few; V: TRBV27; J: TRBJ2-5; CDR3: ASSRDGRETQY
size: .; V: TRBV27; J: TRBJ1-1; CDR3: ASSWGQNTEAF
size: .; V: TRBV25-1; J: TRBJ2-5; CDR3: ASSETGGETQY
size: .; V: TRBV4-1; J: TRBJ2-7; CDR3: ASSQWDRGAYEQY